The 24 T cell receptor beta chains presented below share a single source sample, sequenced in a study of T cell changes during pregnancy in multiple sclerosis. Only in-frame clones appear in the TCRdb table, and some are missing; sequencing was by immunoSEQ multiplex PCR. The profile shows tens of thousands of clones, approximately 90% of them singletons. This specimen was CD4+ T cells from peripheral blood mononuclear cells, taken in the first trimester of pregnancy. These receptors were taken from a female donor in good health, enrolled as a control in a pregnancy study.

V gene TRBV11-2 combines with J gene TRBJ2-3; TRBD2 agrees at 7 bases. The germline V gene encodes CDR1 SGHAT and CDR2 FQNNGV. V was pared by 1 base and J by 3 bases, with 7 bases of the junction left unmatched. The CDR3 is 16 amino acids. DNA for the CDR3: TGTGCCAGCAGCTTAGTTGGAAGCGGGAAGACAGATACGCAGTATTTT. It is translated as CASSLVGSGKTDTQYF.

This chain joins TRBV11-1 and TRBJ1-1; no reliable D call. Germline V gives CDR1 SGHAT, CDR2 FQDESV (reference sequence). Trimming removed 2 bases from V and 2 bases from J, with 6 bases in between. The CDR3 runs to 13 residues. Here the CDR3 reads CASSLSLNTEAFF. In DNA form, the CDR3 reads TGTGCCAGCAGCTTATCCCTTAACACTGAAGCTTTCTTT.

This CDR3 reads CSGVQGMDTEAFF. The CDR3, as DNA: TGCAGCGGCGTACAGGGGATGGACACTGAAGCTTTCTTT. The rearrangement uses TRBV29-1 and TRBJ1-1; 7 bases agree with TRBD1. V dropped 7 bases and J dropped 3; count of bases not matched to a gene: 8. Per germline, CDR1 SQVTM and CDR2 ANQGSEA. This CDR3 region has 13 residues.

Written as DNA, the CDR3 is TGTGCCAGCAGCTTCGGGACAGGCCTGCCTGGAGGGGTCTACGAGCAGTACTTC. It is translated as CASSFGTGLPGGVYEQYF. The chain is built from TRBV5-6 and TRBJ2-7; TRBD1 matches 8 bases. Germline V gene lookup returns CDR1 SGHDT and CDR2 YYEEEE. The CDR3 sequence is 18 residues long. The ends lost 2 bases at V and 3 bases at J; junction bases unmatched: 16.

The chain couples TRBV28 to TRBJ1-1; TRBD1 matches at 12 bases. The CDR3 has 16 residues. Germline lookup yields CDR1 MDHEN and CDR2 SYDVKM. V gave up 5 bases and J gave up 5 bases; unmatched junction bases: 9. CDR3: CASSPPGQGALTEAFF. The CDR3 DNA reads TGTGCCAGCAGTCCTCCGGGACAGGGGGCCCTAACTGAAGCTTTCTTT.

The chain joins TRBV2 to TRBJ2-7; 8 bases line up with TRBD1. Trimming cost V 5 bases and J 0 bases; bases outside gene matches: 6. The V gene's germline CDR1 is SNHLY and CDR2 FYNNEI. The CDR3 length is 15 residues. CDR3 DNA sequence: TGTGCCAGCAGTCCAAGACAGGGGATCTCCTACGAGCAGTACTTC. It translates to CASSPRQGISYEQYF.

The rearrangement joins TRBV6-1 to TRBJ2-1, with a tentative D call TRBD2 (6 bases). The CDR3 covers 13 residues. Germline V gene lookup returns CDR1 MNHNS and CDR2 SASEGT. V was pared by 2 bases and J by 9 bases, with 11 bases between. CDR3 protein: CASSERGISEQFF. For the CDR3, the DNA is TGTGCCAGCAGTGAACGCGGGATCAGTGAGCAGTTCTTC.

The chain has TRBV11-3 and TRBJ2-3; no reliable D call. V lost 1 base and J lost 4, with 6 bases in between. Per the germline V gene, CDR1 is SGHNT and CDR2 is YENEEA. The CDR3 runs to 13 residues. CDR3 sequence reads: CASSLGSPDTQYF. Here the CDR3 DNA reads TGTGCCAGCAGCTTAGGAAGCCCAGATACGCAGTATTTT.

V usage is TRBV5-1 and J usage is TRBJ1-4; TRBD1 aligns across 11 bases. The germline CDR1 and CDR2 sequences are SGHRS and YFSETQ. Trimming took 4 bases from V and 7 from J; bases not matched to a gene: 9. The CDR3 covers 16 residues. The CDR3, as DNA: TGCGCCAGCAGCCCCGGGACAGGGGGTATCGGTGAAAAACTGTTTTTT. Protein sequence: CASSPGTGGIGEKLFF.

The chain recombines TRBV2 with TRBJ2-3; 12 nucleotides align to TRBD2. The V segment lost 11 bases and the J segment 4 bases; nucleotides outside the gene matches: 10. The CDR3 has 15 amino acids. Germline lookup yields CDR1 SNHLY and CDR2 FYNNEI. CDR3 protein: CAGGRLAGGPDTQYF. In nucleotides, the CDR3 is TGTGCCGGAGGCAGGCTAGCGGGAGGGCCAGATACGCAGTATTTT.

V gene TRBV5-5 combines with J gene TRBJ2-1, with 8 bases matching TRBD2. The length of the CDR3 is 13 residues. With 4 bases clipped from V and 14 bases from J, the junction kept 11 bases outside the gene matches. Germline lookup yields CDR1 SGHKS and CDR2 YYEKEE (reference sequence). DNA of the CDR3: TGTGCCAGCAGCCAATTTAGCGGGGCGAGGGAGTTCTTC. This codes for CASSQFSGAREFF. Full variable domain (remainder filled in from reference TRBV5-5 and TRBJ2-1): DAGVTQSPTHLIKTRGQQVTLRCSPISGHKSVSWYQQVLGQGPQFIFQYYEKEERGRGNFPDRFSARQFPNYSSELNVNALLLGDSALYLCASSQFSGAREFFGPGTRLTVL.

The count of this clone is one. The chain combines TRBV29-1 with TRBJ2-3, with 9 bases aligning to TRBD2. V was clipped by 6 bases and J by 2 bases; unmatched bases: 9. This CDR3 region has 15 residues. Germline CDR1 and CDR2: SQVTM and ANQGSEA. CDR3 sequence reads: CSVGGRGGPTDTQYF. CDR3 coding DNA: TGCAGCGTCGGGGGGCGGGGGGGACCCACAGATACGCAGTATTTT.

The gene calls are TRBV27 and TRBJ1-2; possible D gene TRBD1, 6 bases. Germline CDR1 reads MNHEY; CDR2 reads SMNVEV (reference sequence). This CDR3 has 14 residues. V lost 6 bases to trimming and J lost 4 bases, with 15 bases between them. The CDR3 DNA sequence: TGTGCCAGCAGATCCGGGGGGGCCGTCTATGGCTACACCTTC. Translating gives CASRSGGAVYGYTF.

The CDR3 loop reads CASSWGVNTEAFF. Here the CDR3 DNA reads TGTGCCAGTAGTTGGGGGGTGAACACTGAAGCTTTCTTT. The chain uses TRBV19 and TRBJ1-1; D is possibly TRBD1 (5 bases). Trimming shortened V by 5 bases and J by 0 bases, and 7 bases separated the two germline ends. There are 13 residues in the CDR3. The germline V gene encodes CDR1 LNHDA and CDR2 SQIVND (reference sequence).

The chain recombines TRBV23-1 with TRBJ1-5, with D unresolved. TRBV23-1 is known as an ORF, though its function is uncertain. This CDR3 has 16 amino acids. The V end lost 2 bases, the J end lost 9 bases, and 20 bases lay between the germline ends. The CDR3 spells CASSQRGESPLAPQHF. The CDR3 nucleotides read TGCGCCAGCAGTCAACGCGGAGAAAGTCCCTTGGCGCCCCAGCATTTT.

J is TRBJ2-1 and V is TRBV6-5, with D possibly TRBD2 on 5 matching bases. In germline, CDR1 is MNHEY, CDR2 SVGAGI. Trimming removed 0 bases from V and 2 bases from J, with 8 bases in between. CDR3 size: 15 residues. DNA of the CDR3: TGTGCCAGCAGTTACTCGAGGACTCCCTACAATGAGCAGTTCTTC. This codes for CASSYSRTPYNEQFF.

The chain couples TRBV5-6 to TRBJ2-1; D is perhaps TRBD2 (5 bases). The CDR3 totals 16 residues. Germline values: CDR1 SGHDT, CDR2 YYEEEE. Trimming cost V 4 bases and J 0 bases, with 14 bases left between them. For the CDR3, the DNA is TGTGCCAGCAGCGCGCAGCCGGGGAGCTCCTACAATGAGCAGTTCTTC. Protein product: CASSAQPGSSYNEQFF.

The chain carries TRBV6-6 and TRBJ1-1, with D possibly TRBD1 on 6 matching bases. Germline V gene sequence: CDR1 MNHNY, CDR2 SVGAGI (reference sequence). The CDR3 is 16 residues long. The V end lost 6 bases, the J end lost 1 base, and 18 bases lay between the germline ends. The CDR3 nucleotides are TGTGCCAGCAGCCGTAGGCCAGGACAGACGAACACTGAAGCTTTCTTT. The encoded protein is CASSRRPGQTNTEAFF.

This clone was counted a single time. This chain connects TRBV9 to TRBJ2-1; 10 bases align to TRBD2. The junction had 6 bases not matched to a gene; V was cut back by 0 bases and J by 0 bases. Per germline, CDR1 SGDLS and CDR2 YYNGEE. The CDR3 is 18 amino acids. The CDR3 DNA reads TGTGCCAGCAGCGTAGTTAGCGGGAGGCCGAGCTCCTACAATGAGCAGTTCTTC. This sequence encodes CASSVVSGRPSSYNEQFF.

This sequence joins TRBV5-1 and TRBJ2-5, with D tentatively TRBD1 (6 bases). The CDR3 contains 15 residues. V was trimmed by 4 bases and J by 1 base, leaving 14 bases between them. Germline assignment: CDR1 SGHRS and CDR2 YFSETQ. The CDR3 here is CASSQDPGAQETQYF. In nucleotides, the CDR3 is TGCGCCAGCAGCCAAGACCCAGGGGCCCAAGAGACCCAGTACTTC.

V is TRBV5-1 and J is TRBJ2-3; 10 nucleotides agree with TRBD2. The CDR3 runs to 16 residues. J lost 5 bases, V lost 1 base, and 7 bases had no gene match. Germline V gene data show CDR1 as SGHRS and CDR2 as YFSETQ. CDR3 region: CASSLTSGIGGDTQYF. DNA for the CDR3: TGCGCCAGCAGCTTGACTAGCGGGATAGGTGGAGATACGCAGTATTTT. Filled out from reference TRBV5-1 and TRBJ2-3, the complete variable domain reads KAGVTQTPRYLIKTRGQQVTLSCSPISGHRSVSWYQQTPGQGLQFLFEYFSETQRNKGNFPGRFSGRQFSNSRSEMNVSTLELGDSALYLCASSLTSGIGGDTQYFGPGTRLTVL.

This chain connects TRBV4-1 to TRBJ1-6; 9 bases fit TRBD1. The J segment lost 8 bases and the V segment lost 4 bases, leaving 3 bases of the junction unmatched. The V gene's germline CDR1 is MGHRA and CDR2 YSYEKL. The CDR3 consists of 14 residues. CDR3 region: CASSPGQGHSPLHF. The CDR3 region has the DNA TGCGCCAGCAGCCCAGGACAGGGGCATTCACCCCTCCACTTT.

The chain has TRBV6-1 and TRBJ2-1; 10 bases align to TRBD2. J lost 5 bases, V lost 2 bases, and 15 bases had no gene match. The CDR3 contains 19 residues. The V gene's germline CDR1 is MNHNS and CDR2 SASEGT. CDR3 amino acids: CASSELPFLSGRRNNEQFF. As DNA, the CDR3 is TGTGCCAGCAGTGAACTACCCTTTCTTAGCGGGAGGCGAAACAATGAGCAGTTCTTC.

The J gene is TRBJ2-7, the V gene TRBV29-1; TRBD2 might be the D (6 bases). Trimming took 7 bases from V and 1 from J, leaving 8 bases between them. The CDR3 extends over 11 amino acids. Germline CDR1 is SQVTM and CDR2 is ANQGSEA. The CDR3 protein is CSGGESYEQYF. CDR3 in DNA: TGCAGCGGCGGGGAATCCTACGAGCAGTACTTC.